This T cell receptor (beta chain) came from a study of blood T cell repertoires in COVID-19. The cohort comprised adults aged 18 to 89 years residing in some 24 US areas. With respect to this clone: The sample carries other DNA sequences with the same CDR3.

The CDR3 contains 13 residues. V lost 6 bases to trimming and J lost 0 bases, with 8 bases between them. The germline V gene encodes CDR1 LNHDA and CDR2 SQIVND (reference sequence). In the study's own analysis: Amplification of reference gene primers provided the estimated nucleated cell counts. Profiling relied on immunoSEQ multiplex PCR, and the TCRdb table lists in-frame clones only, not all of them. That table gives V, J and clone size, and the DNA gave D and trimming. The sample lists roughly 190,000 clones; roughly 80% were seen once. The chain couples TRBV19 to TRBJ1-1; weak D call: TRBD1 (5 bases). Sequencing was done on a sample of PBMCs or T cells enriched from blood (not recorded which). The sequence was collected from a woman aged 55-69 years with acute COVID-19. The CDR3 DNA reads TGTGCCAGTAGAGACAGCATGAACACTGAAGCTTTCTTT. Its protein product is CASRDSMNTEAFF.